The 7 T cell receptor beta chains presented below share a single source sample, sequenced in a study of Graves' ophthalmopathy and Graves' hyperthyroidism. Amplification from RNA transcripts yielded the TCR beta CDR3 regions. A first-round RT-PCR used HTBI primers, followed by a second-round multiplex PCR. One entry per CDR3 protein, called by TCRdb with MiXCR from the multiplex PCR reads. Altogether more than 1,000,000 distinct CDR3 sequences are present, 35% to 45% being singletons, with the ten largest covering 11%. Sequenced sample: peripheral blood or thyroid tissue (not recorded which). These receptors were collected from an adult man with Graves' hyperthyroidism.

The rearrangement links TRBV10-2 to TRBJ1-1; a weak D match, TRBD1 (6 bases). Germline V gene data show CDR1 as WSHSY and CDR2 as SAAADI. This CDR3 has 13 residues. Between the trimmed V and J ends, which lost 6 bases and 6 bases, there was a span of 14 bases. The CDR3 bases are TGCGCCAGCAGAGAAACAGGGAGCTCTGAAGCTTTCTTT. This encodes CASRETGSSEAFF.

This chain connects TRBV28 to TRBJ2-5, with 12 bases fitting TRBD2. CDR3 length equals 14 residues. The junction had 6 bases not matched to a gene; V was cut back by 6 bases and J by 7 bases. CDR1 is MDHEN, CDR2 SYDVKM, per germline. This chain's CDR3 is CASSLAGGPSTQYF. The CDR3 nucleotides are TGTGCCAGCAGCCTAGCGGGAGGGCCTTCGACCCAGTACTTC.

J is TRBJ1-1 and V is TRBV7-2; the D gene is possibly TRBD1 (6 bases). V was clipped by 5 bases and J by 8 bases, with 15 bases between them. CDR1 is SGHTA and CDR2 is FQGNSA in the germline V gene. This CDR3 has 13 residues. CDR3 sequence: CASSATGTTEAFF. The CDR3 DNA sequence: TGTGCCAGCAGCGCAACCGGGACAACAGAAGCTTTCTTT. Full variable domain (remainder filled in from reference TRBV7-2 and TRBJ1-1): GAGVSQSPSNKVTEKGKDVELRCDPISGHTALYWYRQSLGQGLEFLIYFQGNSAPDKSGLPSDRFSAERTGGSVSTLTIQRTQQEDSAVYLCASSATGTTEAFFGQGTRLTVV.

The gene calls are TRBV7-2 and TRBJ2-1; D gene unclear. Trimming removed 5 bases at V and 0 bases at J, with 17 bases between. This CDR3 comprises 17 residues. Germline-derived CDR1 and CDR2 are SGHTA and FQGNSA. CDR3: CASSGVQRMSSYNEQFF. The CDR3 DNA reads as TGTGCCAGCAGCGGAGTCCAGCGAATGAGCTCCTACAATGAGCAGTTCTTC.

The J gene is TRBJ2-5, the V gene TRBV19; D is unclear. This CDR3 contains 18 residues. V lost 1 base to trimming and J lost 2 bases, with 20 bases between them. Germline CDR1 and CDR2: LNHDA and SQIVND (reference sequence). The CDR3 spells CASSIGVRRTTRQETQYF. CDR3 sequence (DNA): TGTGCCAGTAGTATAGGGGTACGAAGAACCACCAGGCAAGAGACCCAGTACTTC.

The V gene is TRBV11-2, the J gene TRBJ1-2; D is unclear. The germline CDR1 and CDR2 sequences are SGHAT and FQNNGV. CDR3 length equals 16 residues. V was shortened by 0 bases and J by 8 bases, with 19 bases between the two germline ends. In DNA form, the CDR3 reads TGTGCCAGCAGCTTAGATTACGAGGGCTCGGCGCGCGGCTACACCTTC. As protein: CASSLDYEGSARGYTF.

This clonotype was seen ten or more times. This chain connects TRBV10-3 to TRBJ2-7; 14 bases line up with TRBD2. This CDR3 is 17 amino acids long. CDR1 ENHRY and CDR2 SYGVKD come from the germline V gene. Unmatched junction bases numbered 4, after V lost 0 bases and J lost 3 bases. The CDR3 protein is CAISESLGLAGGYEQYF. DNA for the CDR3: TGTGCCATCAGTGAGTCCCTTGGACTAGCGGGGGGCTACGAGCAGTACTTC.